This T cell receptor beta chain was captured in a study of shared clonotypes between healthy human individuals. This clone was seen only once. Its antigen remains unidentified. Germline V gene sequence: CDR1 LGHNA, CDR2 YNFKEQ. Trimming removed 0 bases from V and 7 bases from J, with 10 bases in between. The CDR3 spans 13 residues. Researchers ran the assay at a deep level. Using immunoSEQ multiplex PCR, the repertoire was profiled, and TCRdb retains in-frame clones only, with some absent. The sample lists over a million clones, 96% occurring once. Findings and limits, study-wide: Estimated richness was generally greater in naive than memory subsets. Researchers sampled only blood; tissue repertoires likely differ. Despite large depth, rarefaction showed incomplete sorted-subset sequencing.

This TCR was sampled from a man aged 30 to 45 in good health. The chain combines TRBV4-2 with TRBJ2-7, with a tentative D call TRBD2 (5 bases). The specimen sequenced was naive CD4+ T cells sorted from blood. Subset meaning: CD45RA+ positively selected. The CDR3 nucleotides are TGTGCCAGCAGCCAAGATGGCGAGGGAGAGCAGTACTTC. Its translation: CASSQDGEGEQYF.